Listed here are 17 T cell receptor beta chains from one sample, sequenced in a study of T cell responses to AZD1222 COVID-19 vaccine. Some clones are missing from TCRdb's copy, which holds only in-frame ones; the method was immunoSEQ multiplex PCR. The sample shows fewer than 110,000 clones, 80% to 95% of them seen only once. The input for sequencing was peripheral blood, taken 28 days after the second AZD1222 dose. The origin of the receptors is an adult who received the AZD1222 COVID-19 vaccine.

V and J are TRBV29-1 and TRBJ2-2; D is tentatively TRBD1 or TRBD2 (5 bases each). Trimming shortened V by 6 bases and J by 4 bases, and 12 bases separated the two germline ends. This CDR3 is built from 13 residues. The germline gives CDR1 SQVTM, CDR2 ANQGSEA. CDR3 in DNA: TGCAGCGTGGGACGTCCCCCCACCGGGGAGCTGTTTTTT. Protein product: CSVGRPPTGELFF.

This chain connects TRBV3-1 (or the pseudogene TRBV3-2) to TRBJ2-7; D unresolved. The V end lost 1 base, the J end lost 3 bases, and 7 bases lay between the germline ends. CDR1 and CDR2 (germline): LGHDT, YNNKEL (reference sequence). The length of the CDR3 is 13 residues. The CDR3 DNA reads as TGTGCCAGCAGCCAAGGGATTAACTACGAGCAGTACTTC. This translates into CASSQGINYEQYF.

The chain is built from TRBV14 and TRBJ1-6; 7 nucleotides line up with TRBD1. Germline CDR1 reads SGHDN; CDR2 reads FVKESK. The CDR3 has 15 amino acids. J gave up 6 bases and V 1 base, and 3 bases lay outside the gene matches. The CDR3 DNA is TGTGCCAGCAGCCAAGGACAGGGAGGTAATTCACCCCTCCACTTT. The encoded protein is CASSQGQGGNSPLHF.

V is TRBV2 and J is TRBJ1-2; D may be TRBD1 (5 bases). Germline V gene sequence: CDR1 SNHLY, CDR2 FYNNEI. V was trimmed by 6 bases and J by 4 bases, leaving 12 bases between them. CDR3 length: 13 amino acids. CDR3 DNA sequence: TGTGCCAGCAGCCCGGGACTGTTCTATGGCTACACCTTC. Translated: CASSPGLFYGYTF.

The chain couples TRBV5-1 to TRBJ1-2; possibly TRBD1 for D (5 bases). Germline assignment: CDR1 SGHRS and CDR2 YFSETQ. The length of the CDR3 is 13 residues. Trimming left V 4 bases short and J 1 base short, with 8 bases between. The chain's CDR3 is CASSPDSNYGYTF. The CDR3 DNA reads as TGCGCCAGCAGCCCCGACAGTAACTATGGCTACACCTTC.

The V call is TRBV11-2, the J call TRBJ2-7; D ambiguous. Germline CDR1 SGHAT, CDR2 FQNNGV. This CDR3 contains 12 residues. Trimming stripped 0 bases from V and 4 bases from J, with 4 bases between. Here the CDR3 reads CASSLDPYEQYF. The CDR3 nucleotides read TGTGCCAGCAGCTTAGATCCTTACGAGCAGTACTTC.

The chain employs TRBV5-5 and TRBJ2-5; TRBD2 agrees at 7 bases. Per germline, CDR1 SGHKS and CDR2 YYEKEE (reference sequence). V lost 0 bases to trimming and J lost 4 bases; unmatched junction nucleotides: 6. The CDR3 contains 15 residues. The CDR3 reads CASSLEPGEGETQYF. As DNA, the CDR3 is TGTGCCAGCAGCTTGGAACCGGGGGAGGGAGAGACCCAGTACTTC.

The V gene is TRBV9, the J gene TRBJ2-2, with 7 bases matching TRBD1. The trim removed 4 bases at V and 2 bases at J, leaving 11 bases unmatched. Germline loops: CDR1 SGDLS, CDR2 YYNGEE. The CDR3 sequence is 17 residues long. In nucleotides, the CDR3 is TGTGCCAGCAGCCAAACTGACAGGGCTGACAACACCGGGGAGCTGTTTTTT. It yields the protein CASSQTDRADNTGELFF.

V gene TRBV4-1 combines with J gene TRBJ2-7; D remains unclear. The CDR3 has 15 amino acids. V was shortened by 1 base and J by 2 bases, with 12 bases between the two germline ends. Germline CDR1 and CDR2: MGHRA and YSYEKL. Here the CDR3 DNA reads TGCGCCAGCAGCCAAGTGTTCGGGTCACCCTACGAGCAGTACTTC. Translating gives CASSQVFGSPYEQYF.

The gene calls are TRBV15 and TRBJ2-7; tentatively, D is TRBD1 (5 bases). Trimming took 7 bases from V and 5 from J, leaving 15 bases between them. CDR1 and CDR2 from the germline V gene are LNHNV and YYDKDF (reference sequence). There are 13 residues in the CDR3. CDR3 amino acids: CATNQGLSHEQYF. CDR3 bases: TGTGCCACCAATCAGGGTCTTTCCCACGAGCAGTACTTC.

The J gene is TRBJ1-2, the V gene TRBV3-1 (or the pseudogene TRBV3-2); 7 nucleotides line up with TRBD1. J was trimmed by 0 bases and V by 4 bases; bases with no gene match: 17. CDR1 and CDR2 (germline): LGHDT, YNNKEL (reference sequence). This CDR3 has 19 amino acids. For the CDR3, the DNA is TGTGCCAGCAGCCGCATGCCCGGCCGGGACAGAAAAGCTAACTATGGCTACACCTTC. It translates to CASSRMPGRDRKANYGYTF.

This rearrangement joins TRBV6-5 to TRBJ1-5; the D is unclear. This CDR3 has 13 amino acids. The germline gives CDR1 MNHEY, CDR2 SVGAGI. Trimming stripped 4 bases from V and 5 bases from J, with 9 bases between. This CDR3 is CASSFGGDQPQHF. In DNA, the CDR3 is TGTGCCAGCAGTTTCGGAGGAGATCAGCCCCAGCATTTT.

This clone occurred a few times. The J gene is TRBJ1-3, the V gene TRBV25-1; TRBD1 is a possible D gene (5 bases). The V end was cut by 3 bases, the J end by 2 bases, with 14 bases between. The V gene's germline CDR1 is MGHDK and CDR2 SYGVNS. The length of the CDR3 is 16 residues. DNA of the CDR3: TGTGCCAGCAGTGACGGATCCGGGGGAGCTGGAAACACCATATATTTT. Encoded protein: CASSDGSGGAGNTIYF.

This chain uses TRBV7-8 with TRBJ2-2, with D possibly being TRBD1 (5 bases). The CDR3 has 15 residues. Germline lookup yields CDR1 SGHVS and CDR2 FQNEAQ. The V end lost 1 base, the J end lost 5 bases, and 11 bases lay between the germline ends. CDR3 in amino acids: CASSLEGILTGELFF. The CDR3 region has the DNA TGTGCCAGCAGCTTAGAGGGGATCCTGACCGGGGAGCTGTTTTTT.

The chain is built from TRBV18 and TRBJ1-1; 7 bases match TRBD1. The V segment lost 2 bases and the J segment 1 base; nucleotides outside the gene matches: 1. The CDR3 is made up of 14 amino acids. CDR1 and CDR2 (germline): KGHSH, LQKENI. As DNA, the CDR3 is TGTGCCAGCTCACCAACAGGGGCGAACACTGAAGCTTTCTTT. This codes for CASSPTGANTEAFF.

This sequence joins TRBV11-1 and TRBJ1-3; no definite D call. Trimming pared 8 bases from V and 0 bases from J, leaving 8 bases between. The CDR3 extends over 13 amino acids. CDR1 and CDR2 from the germline V gene are SGHAT and FQDESV (reference sequence). CDR3 region: CASGFNSGNTIYF. As DNA, the CDR3 is TGTGCCAGCGGATTTAACTCTGGAAACACCATATATTTT.

The J gene is TRBJ1-4, the V gene TRBV9, with D possibly TRBD1 on 5 matching bases. The CDR3 totals 14 residues. Per the germline V gene, CDR1 is SGDLS and CDR2 is YYNGEE. Trimming pared 3 bases from V and 2 bases from J, leaving 8 bases between. This CDR3 reads CASSADSTNEKLFF. CDR3 nucleotides: TGTGCCAGCAGCGCTGACAGCACTAATGAAAAACTGTTTTTT.